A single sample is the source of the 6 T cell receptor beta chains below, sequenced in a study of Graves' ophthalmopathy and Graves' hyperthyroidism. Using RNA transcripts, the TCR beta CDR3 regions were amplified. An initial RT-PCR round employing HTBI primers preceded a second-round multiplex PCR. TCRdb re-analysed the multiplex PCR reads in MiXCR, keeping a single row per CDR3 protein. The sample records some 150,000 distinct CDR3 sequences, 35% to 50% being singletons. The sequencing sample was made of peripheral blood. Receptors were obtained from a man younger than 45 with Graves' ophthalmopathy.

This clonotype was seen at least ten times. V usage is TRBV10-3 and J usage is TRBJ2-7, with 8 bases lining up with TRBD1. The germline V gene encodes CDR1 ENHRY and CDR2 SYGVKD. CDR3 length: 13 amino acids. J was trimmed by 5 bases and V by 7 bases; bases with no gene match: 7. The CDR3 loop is CAINPGQGHEQYF. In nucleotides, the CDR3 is TGTGCCATCAACCCTGGACAGGGCCACGAGCAGTACTTC.

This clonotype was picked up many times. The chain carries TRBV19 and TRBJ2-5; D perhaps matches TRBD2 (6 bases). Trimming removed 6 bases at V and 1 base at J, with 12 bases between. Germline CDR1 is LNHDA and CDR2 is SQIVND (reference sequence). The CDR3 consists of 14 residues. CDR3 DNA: TGTGCCAGTAGCATGGGGGGAGGCCAAGAGACCCAGTACTTC. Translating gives CASSMGGGQETQYF.

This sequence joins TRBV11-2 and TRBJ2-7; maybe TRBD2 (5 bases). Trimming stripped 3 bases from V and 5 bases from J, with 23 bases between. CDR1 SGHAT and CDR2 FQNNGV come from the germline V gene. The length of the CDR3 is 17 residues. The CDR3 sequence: CASSFTPYEGSPHEQYF. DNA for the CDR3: TGTGCCAGCAGCTTCACACCTTATGAGGGAAGTCCCCACGAGCAGTACTTC.

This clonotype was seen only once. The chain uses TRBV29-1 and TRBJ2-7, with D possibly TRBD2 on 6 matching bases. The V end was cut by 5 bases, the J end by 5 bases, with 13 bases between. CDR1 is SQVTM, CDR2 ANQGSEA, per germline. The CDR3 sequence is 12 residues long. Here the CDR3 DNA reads TGCAGCGTTTTTGGGACTGCGGACGAGCAGTACTTC. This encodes CSVFGTADEQYF.

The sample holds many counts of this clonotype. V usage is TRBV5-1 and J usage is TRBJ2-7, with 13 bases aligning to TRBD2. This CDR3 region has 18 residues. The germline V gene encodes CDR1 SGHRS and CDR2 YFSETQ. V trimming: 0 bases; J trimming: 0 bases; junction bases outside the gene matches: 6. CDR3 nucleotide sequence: TGCGCCAGCAGCTTGGGGATGGGACTAGCGGGAAACTCCTACGAGCAGTACTTC. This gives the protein CASSLGMGLAGNSYEQYF.

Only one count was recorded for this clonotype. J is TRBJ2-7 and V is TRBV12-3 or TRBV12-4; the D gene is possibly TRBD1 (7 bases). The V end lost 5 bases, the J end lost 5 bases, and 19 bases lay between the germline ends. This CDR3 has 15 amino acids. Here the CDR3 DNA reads TGTGCCAGCAGTCCAGGAGGGGCGACAGGGCACGAGCAGTACTTC. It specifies CASSPGGATGHEQYF.